This TCR beta chain stems from a study of blood T cell repertoires in COVID-19. This clone was detected a few times. Trimming took off 3 bases at V and 0 bases at J, with 8 bases between the two ends. CDR3 length equals 15 residues. Germline V gene sequence: CDR1 SEHNR, CDR2 FQNEAQ (reference sequence). TCRdb's copy holds only in-frame clones and misses some; the assay was immunoSEQ multiplex PCR. The top ten clones hold more than 3% of a sample with about 230,000 clones, approximately 88% of them seen once. The TCR was taken from a woman aged 25 to 39 who had been exposed to COVID-19. The chain couples TRBV7-9 to TRBJ1-4, with TRBD1 as a possible D gene (5 bases). Sequencing was carried out using PBMCs or T cells enriched from blood (not recorded which). DNA for the CDR3: TGTGCCAGCAGCTTGCACAGGACAACTAATGAAAAACTGTTTTTT. It encodes CASSLHRTTNEKLFF.